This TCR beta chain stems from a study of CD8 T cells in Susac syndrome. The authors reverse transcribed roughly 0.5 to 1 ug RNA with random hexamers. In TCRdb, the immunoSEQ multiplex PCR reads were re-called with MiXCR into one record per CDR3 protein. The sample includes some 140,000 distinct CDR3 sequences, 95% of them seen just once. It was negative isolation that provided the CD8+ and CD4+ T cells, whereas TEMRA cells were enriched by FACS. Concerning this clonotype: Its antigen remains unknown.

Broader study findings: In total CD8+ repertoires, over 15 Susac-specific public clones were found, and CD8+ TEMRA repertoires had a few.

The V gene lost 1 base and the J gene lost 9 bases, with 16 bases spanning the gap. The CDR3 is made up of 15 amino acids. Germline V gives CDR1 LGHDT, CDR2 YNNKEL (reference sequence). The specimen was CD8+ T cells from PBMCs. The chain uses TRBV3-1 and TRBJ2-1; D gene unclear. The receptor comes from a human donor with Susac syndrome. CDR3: CASSQVSAADTEQFF. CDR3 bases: TGTGCCAGCAGCCAAGTTTCCGCTGCCGACACTGAGCAGTTCTTC.